These 22 T cell receptor beta chains were all obtained from the same sample, sequenced in a study of beta chain features in type 1 diabetes. Sequenced material consisted of expressed TCRB transcripts (all of the isolated RNA was reverse transcribed). Sequencing was performed with immunoSEQ multiplex PCR; in TCRdb, only in-frame clones are kept and a portion is missing. The sample lists approximately 140,000 clones, about 7% occurring once. Sequencing was performed on central memory CD4+ T cells from blood. The receptors stem from a woman aged 30 to 39 in good health.

V gene TRBV13 combines with J gene TRBJ1-6; TRBD1 matches 7 bases. This CDR3 contains 15 residues. V was pared by 2 bases and J by 10 bases, with 8 bases of the junction left unmatched. Germline V gene sequence: CDR1 PRHDT, CDR2 FYEKMQ (reference sequence). This CDR3 reads CASSLRTGARSPLHF. For the CDR3, the DNA is TGTGCCAGCAGCTTACGCACAGGGGCCCGGTCACCCCTCCACTTT.

To note about this clone: Other DNA sequences in this specimen translate into the identical CDR3. The chain recombines TRBV5-1 with TRBJ2-2; TRBD2 aligns across 9 bases. V lost 4 bases and J lost 3; bases outside the gene matches: 4. This CDR3 region has 15 residues. In germline, CDR1 is SGHRS, CDR2 YFSETQ. This CDR3 is CASSPLAGHTGELFF. The DNA of the CDR3 is TGCGCCAGCAGCCCTCTAGCGGGACACACCGGGGAGCTGTTTTTT. Full variable domain (outside the CDR3, taken from reference TRBV5-1 and TRBJ2-2): KAGVTQTPRYLIKTRGQQVTLSCSPISGHRSVSWYQQTPGQGLQFLFEYFSETQRNKGNFPGRFSGRQFSNSRSEMNVSTLELGDSALYLCASSPLAGHTGELFFGEGSRLTVL.

This clone turned up a few times. The chain carries TRBV6-5 and TRBJ1-2; 7 nucleotides align to TRBD1. Germline CDR1 reads MNHEY; CDR2 reads SVGAGI. The junction had 3 bases not matched to a gene; V was cut back by 0 bases and J by 5 bases. This CDR3 is built from 14 residues. The DNA of the CDR3 is TGTGCCAGCAGTTACTCTTGGGACAGATATGGCTACACCTTC. Translated, it gives CASSYSWDRYGYTF.

This clone was detected only a few times. The CDR3 nucleotides are TGTGCCTCCAGGGGACCCAGGACTAGCGGTCTACGCACAGATACGCAGTATTTT. Amino acids: CASRGPRTSGLRTDTQYF. V and J are TRBV7-2 and TRBJ2-3; 10 nucleotides align to TRBD2. This CDR3 contains 18 residues. V trimming: 11 bases; J trimming: 1 base; junction bases outside the gene matches: 18. The germline CDR1 and CDR2 sequences are SGHTA and FQGNSA.

In this sample, this clone turned up a few times. V usage is TRBV20-1 and J usage is TRBJ1-1; no reliable D call. This CDR3 is built from 11 residues. With 6 bases removed from V and 3 bases from J, the gap between germline ends came to 8 bases. Germline V gene sequence: CDR1 DFQATT, CDR2 SNEGSKA (reference sequence). The CDR3 loop reads CSAPVDTEAFF. For the CDR3, the DNA is TGCAGTGCCCCAGTGGACACTGAAGCTTTCTTT.

This clone occurred a few times. The identical CDR3 is also encoded by other nucleotide sequences in the sample. The chain is built from TRBV30 and TRBJ1-1; D is perhaps TRBD1 (6 bases). The V gene's germline CDR1 is GTSNPN and CDR2 SVGIG (reference sequence). Trimming took 0 bases from V and 3 from J, leaving 8 bases between them. This CDR3 comprises 13 residues. The CDR3 reads CAWSVQGYTEAFF. The CDR3 DNA reads TGTGCCTGGAGTGTTCAGGGGTACACTGAAGCTTTCTTT.

This chain connects TRBV7-2 to TRBJ1-2, with 7 bases lining up with TRBD1. V lost 2 bases and J lost 3; bases outside the gene matches: 3. The CDR3 runs to 14 residues. CDR1 SGHTA and CDR2 FQGNSA come from the germline V gene. In nucleotides, the CDR3 is TGTGCCAGCAGCTTAAACAGGGGCGACTATGGCTACACCTTC. Translating gives CASSLNRGDYGYTF.

This clone turned up a few times. The rearrangement uses TRBV19 and TRBJ1-2; tentatively, D is TRBD1 (5 bases). The V gene's germline CDR1 is LNHDA and CDR2 SQIVND (reference sequence). V gave up 6 bases and J gave up 5 bases, with 10 bases separating them. The CDR3 contains 12 residues. This chain's CDR3 is CASRDTVYGYTF. The CDR3 DNA sequence: TGTGCCAGTAGGGACACCGTTTATGGCTACACCTTC.

This clone was seen at least ten times. The V and J genes are TRBV14 and TRBJ2-1, with 7 bases matching TRBD2. The CDR3 runs 14 residues. J lost 9 bases, V lost 5 bases, and 10 bases had no gene match. Germline CDR1 SGHDN, CDR2 FVKESK. This CDR3 reads CASSVGLVGREQFF. In DNA, the CDR3 is TGTGCCAGCAGCGTAGGACTAGTTGGCCGTGAGCAGTTCTTC.

This rearrangement joins TRBV10-2 to TRBJ1-5, with 9 bases identical to TRBD1. The germline gives CDR1 WSHSY, CDR2 SAAADI. V dropped 2 bases and J dropped 4; count of bases not matched to a gene: 3. CDR3 length: 15 residues. CDR3 in DNA: TGCGCCAGCAGTGAGGGAGGACAGGGGAATCAGCCCCAGCATTTT. It yields the protein CASSEGGQGNQPQHF.

This clone was detected a few times. The rearrangement uses TRBV28 and TRBJ1-1, with TRBD1 identical over 7 bases. The CDR3 consists of 14 residues. With 6 bases clipped from V and 1 base from J, the junction kept 5 bases outside the gene matches. Germline V CDR1 and CDR2: MDHEN, SYDVKM. The CDR3 protein is CASSLTGTNTEAFF. CDR3 sequence (DNA): TGTGCCAGCAGCCTGACAGGGACGAACACTGAAGCTTTCTTT.

This chain links TRBV10-3 with TRBJ2-1; 7 nucleotides line up with TRBD2. The CDR3 extends over 14 amino acids. Trimming at V came to 6 bases and at J to 8 bases, leaving 10 bases not matched to a gene. CDR1 and CDR2 from the germline V gene are ENHRY and SYGVKD. The CDR3 is CAIRQAGPVDEQFF. CDR3 nucleotide sequence: TGTGCCATCAGACAAGCGGGACCAGTCGATGAGCAGTTCTTC.

The chain has TRBV5-1 and TRBJ2-1; D might be TRBD1 (6 bases). The germline gives CDR1 SGHRS, CDR2 YFSETQ. V lost 0 bases, J lost 7 bases, and 14 bases lay in between. This CDR3 region has 15 residues. The CDR3 is CASSLDLGARNEQFF. The CDR3 DNA reads TGCGCCAGCAGCTTGGATTTGGGGGCGCGTAATGAGCAGTTCTTC.

V is TRBV14 and J is TRBJ2-7; TRBD2 aligns across 14 bases. Germline V gene lookup returns CDR1 SGHDN and CDR2 FVKESK. The CDR3 runs to 15 residues. Losses at the gene ends were 4 bases for V and 6 bases for J; bases not matched to a gene: 5. The CDR3 DNA reads as TGTGCCAGCAGCCCCCAGGGACTAGCGGGAGCCGAGCAGTACTTC. Translation gives CASSPQGLAGAEQYF.

V usage is TRBV2 and J usage is TRBJ2-7; D is undetermined. The CDR3 is 12 residues long. V was cut by 4 bases and J by 7 bases, with 11 bases left in between. In germline, CDR1 is SNHLY, CDR2 FYNNEI. The CDR3 spells CASSAEKAEQYF. Here the CDR3 DNA reads TGTGCCAGCAGTGCCGAGAAAGCGGAGCAGTACTTC. The full variable domain, in which reference TRBV2 and TRBJ2-7 provide the parts outside the CDR3, is EPEVTQTPSHQVTQMGQEVILRCVPISNHLYFYWYRQILGQKVEFLVSFYNNEISEKSEIFDDQFSVERPDGSNFTLKIRSTKLEDSAMYFCASSAEKAEQYFGPGTRLTVT.

This clone was counted a few times. The genes are TRBV5-4 and TRBJ2-5, with 7 bases aligning to TRBD1. This CDR3 is 13 amino acids long. Trimming at V came to 4 bases and at J to 3 bases, leaving 3 bases not matched to a gene. The germline gives CDR1 SGHNT, CDR2 YYREEE (reference sequence). The DNA for the CDR3 is TGTGCCAGCAGCACGGACAGGAAAGAGACCCAGTACTTC. It encodes CASSTDRKETQYF.

This clone was seen more than once but under ten times. The genes are TRBV5-1 and TRBJ2-7, with 9 bases that match TRBD2. With 4 bases clipped from V and 0 bases from J, the junction kept 11 bases outside the gene matches. Germline lookup yields CDR1 SGHRS and CDR2 YFSETQ. The CDR3 has 17 amino acids. CDR3 sequence: CASSVAGLAGLSYEQYF. CDR3 nucleotide sequence: TGCGCCAGCAGCGTTGCCGGCCTAGCGGGACTCTCCTACGAGCAGTACTTC.

The chain joins TRBV28 to TRBJ2-7, with a weak D call TRBD2 (5 bases). Per germline, CDR1 MDHEN and CDR2 SYDVKM. Trimming shortened V by 6 bases and J by 2 bases, and 17 bases separated the two germline ends. CDR3 length: 15 residues. The CDR3 DNA reads TGTGCCAGCAGATCCAGAGGGAACCCAGCCTACGAGCAGTACTTC. It codes for CASRSRGNPAYEQYF. Complete variable domain (other parts from reference TRBV28 and TRBJ2-7): DVKVTQSSRYLVKRTGEKVFLECVQDMDHENMFWYRQDPGLGLRLIYFSYDVKMKEKGDIPEGYSVSREKKERFSLILESASTNQTSMYLCASRSRGNPAYEQYFGPGTRLTVT.

The V gene is TRBV6-5, the J gene TRBJ2-1; TRBD2 matches 7 bases. This CDR3 spans 15 amino acids. Germline CDR1 is MNHEY and CDR2 is SVGAGI. V was pared by 0 bases and J by 6 bases, with 5 bases of the junction left unmatched. For the CDR3, the DNA is TGTGCCAGCAGTTACTCTGGACTAGATGGCAATGAGCAGTTCTTC. Translated: CASSYSGLDGNEQFF.

The chain carries TRBV7-2 and TRBJ2-7, with a weak D call TRBD1 (6 bases). Germline V gives CDR1 SGHTA, CDR2 FQGNSA. Trimming shortened V by 6 bases and J by 4 bases, and 13 bases separated the two germline ends. This CDR3 spans 13 amino acids. CDR3 sequence: CASSYGQFYEQYF. The CDR3 DNA is TGTGCCAGCAGTTACGGACAGTTTTACGAGCAGTACTTC.

Comment on this clone: No DNA is shown, since the ends of the CDR3 on it are uncertain; the CDR3 is the one TCRdb lists. This chain uses TRBV21-1 with TRBJ1-2; the table's D gene call, TRBD1, was not cross checked with the DNA. TRBV21-1 is a known pseudogene. The CDR3 is 15 amino acids in total, end residues counted. CDR3 region: CASSKWAQGAYGYTF.

Written as DNA, the CDR3 is TGTGCCAGCACTGGCGGTAACTCCTACAATGAGCAGTTCTTC. Its translation: CASTGGNSYNEQFF. V and J are TRBV11-2 and TRBJ2-1; D gene uncertain. The CDR3 consists of 14 residues. The germline CDR1 and CDR2 sequences are SGHAT and FQNNGV. V was cut by 7 bases and J by 0 bases, with 10 bases left in between.